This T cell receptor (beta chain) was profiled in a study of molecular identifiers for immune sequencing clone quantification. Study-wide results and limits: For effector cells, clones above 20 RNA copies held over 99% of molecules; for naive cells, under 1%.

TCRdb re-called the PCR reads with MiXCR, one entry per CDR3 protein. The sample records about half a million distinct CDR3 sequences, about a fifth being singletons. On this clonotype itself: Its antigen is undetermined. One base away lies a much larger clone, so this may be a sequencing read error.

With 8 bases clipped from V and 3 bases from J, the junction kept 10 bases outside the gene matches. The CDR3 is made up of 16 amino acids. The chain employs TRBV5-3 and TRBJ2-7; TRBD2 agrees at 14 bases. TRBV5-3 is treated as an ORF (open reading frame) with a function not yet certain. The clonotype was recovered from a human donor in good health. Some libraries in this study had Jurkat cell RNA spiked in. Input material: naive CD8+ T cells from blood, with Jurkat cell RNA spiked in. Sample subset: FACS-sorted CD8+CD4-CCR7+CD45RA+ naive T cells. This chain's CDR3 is CASSRGTSGSYYEQYF. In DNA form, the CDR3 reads TGTGCCAGCAGCCGGGGGACTAGCGGGAGTTACTACGAGCAGTACTTC.